This section outlines one T cell receptor (beta chain) sequence together with its context. This record belongs to a study of long-term antiretroviral therapy in people with HIV. Trimming pared 5 bases from V and 4 bases from J, leaving 18 bases between. CDR3 length equals 15 residues. CDR1 SGHTA and CDR2 FQGTGA come from the germline V gene. Sequencing relied on immunoSEQ assay v3.0, run at survey level. Method: immunoSEQ multiplex PCR; TCRdb's copy keeps in-frame clones and lacks some. The table has about 25,000 clones, 80% to 90% seen once; the top ten hold more than 15%. The gene calls are TRBV7-3 and TRBJ2-7; TRBD2 is a possible D gene (5 bases). The sequence came from a man aged 45-60 years with HIV. Specimen: unsorted PBMCs, collected 1.2 years after starting antiretroviral therapy. CDR3 sequence: CASSPSGIPFYEQYF. CDR3 sequence (DNA): TGTGCCAGCAGCCCTTCGGGGATCCCCTTTTACGAGCAGTACTTC.